Listed below are T cell receptor beta chains from one sample, sequenced in a study of beta chain features in type 1 diabetes. Repertoires were generated with immunoSEQ multiplex PCR, while TCRdb's copy carries only in-frame clones and drops some. Of around 300,000 clones in the sample, 8% to 13% were seen once. The sample consisted of naive CD4+ T cells from blood. The source is a woman in her twenties or thirties in good health. Each CDR3 is given without its conserved first and last residue. A D gene is named only where the DNA matches it firmly.

>TRBV6-5|TRBD2|TRBJ2-3
ASSTLAGITDTQY
>TRBV9|.|TRBJ2-1
ASSVPPTGAGTYNEQF
>TRBV5-4|TRBD2|TRBJ2-1
ASSLPSGSHNEQF
>TRBV30|.|TRBJ2-7
AWSSLGKASGEQY
>TRBV7-9|.|TRBJ1-2
ASSLGAGAKGYT
>TRBV7-2|.|TRBJ2-1
ASSLSGSYNEQF
>TRBV7-2|.|TRBJ2-4
ASSPHQVAKNIQY
>TRBV6-1|.|TRBJ1-5
ASSAGTPNQPQH
>TRBV7-9|TRBD2|TRBJ2-5
ASSFGTSGRLETQY
>TRBV5-1|.|TRBJ2-5
ASTDSQETQY
>TRBV13|.|TRBJ2-1
ASSLDRGRYNEQF
>TRBV29-1|TRBD2|TRBJ2-5
SVRAGEETQY
>TRBV9|.|TRBJ1-1
ASSVEMGRPTEAF
>TRBV5-1|.|TRBJ2-6
ASSFQGTGANVLT
>TRBV7-2|TRBD2|TRBJ2-1
ASRLAGGSYNEQF
>TRBV19|.|TRBJ1-1
ASSIGGALDTEAF
>TRBV7-2|TRBD1|TRBJ1-1
ASSLGQGNTEAF
>TRBV5-1|TRBD1|TRBJ2-3
ASSPRDRGYTDTQY
>TRBV7-2|TRBD2|TRBJ2-7
ASSPPWGREGHEQY
>TRBV7-2|TRBD2|TRBJ2-3
ASSLELAGGPGDTQY
>TRBV11-2|TRBD2|TRBJ2-3
ASSLTLAGATDTQY
>TRBV7-3|.|TRBJ2-1
ASSSRGLGDEQF
>TRBV7-2|.|TRBJ2-7
ASSLAGLAPYEQY
>TRBV11-2|.|TRBJ2-1
ASSPIQAEQF
>TRBV7-2|.|TRBJ2-7
ASSQGAYEQY
>TRBV11-2|TRBD2|TRBJ2-1
ASSLTSGRVGEQF
>TRBV18|TRBD1|TRBJ1-5
ASSQGQAQNQPQH